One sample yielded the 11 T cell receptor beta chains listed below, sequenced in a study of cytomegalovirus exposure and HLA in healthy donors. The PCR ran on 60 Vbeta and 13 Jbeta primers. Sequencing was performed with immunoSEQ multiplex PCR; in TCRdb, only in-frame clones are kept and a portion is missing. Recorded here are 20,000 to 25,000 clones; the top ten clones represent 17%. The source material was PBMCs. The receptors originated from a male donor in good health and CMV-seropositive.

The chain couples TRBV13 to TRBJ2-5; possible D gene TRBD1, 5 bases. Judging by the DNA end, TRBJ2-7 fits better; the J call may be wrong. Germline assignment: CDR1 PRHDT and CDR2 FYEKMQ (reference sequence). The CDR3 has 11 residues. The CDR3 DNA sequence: TGTGCCAGCAGCTCAGGGTACGAGCAGTACTTC. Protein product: CASSSGYEQYF.

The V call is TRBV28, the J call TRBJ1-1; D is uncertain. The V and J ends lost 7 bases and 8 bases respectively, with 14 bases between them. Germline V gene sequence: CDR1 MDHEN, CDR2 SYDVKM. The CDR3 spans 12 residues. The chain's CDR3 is CASNSRYIEAFF. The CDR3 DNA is TGTGCCAGCAACTCTAGATACATCGAAGCTTTCTTT. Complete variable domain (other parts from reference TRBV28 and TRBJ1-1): DVKVTQSSRYLVKRTGEKVFLECVQDMDHENMFWYRQDPGLGLRLIYFSYDVKMKEKGDIPEGYSVSREKKERFSLILESASTNQTSMYLCASNSRYIEAFFGQGTRLTVV.

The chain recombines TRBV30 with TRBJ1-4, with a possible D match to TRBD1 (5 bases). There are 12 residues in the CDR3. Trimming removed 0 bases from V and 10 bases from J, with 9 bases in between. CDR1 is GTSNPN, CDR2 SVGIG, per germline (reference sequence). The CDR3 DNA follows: TGTGCCTGGAGTGTACAGGAGAGAAAACTGTTTTTT. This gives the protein CAWSVQERKLFF.

The CDR3 here is CSVPSGRGPYEQYF. The CDR3 DNA reads TGCAGCGTCCCAAGTGGGAGGGGTCCCTACGAGCAGTACTTC. V usage is TRBV29-1 and J usage is TRBJ2-7; 7 nucleotides align to TRBD2. This CDR3 is built from 14 residues. CDR1 and CDR2 from the germline V gene are SQVTM and ANQGSEA. Trimming took 6 bases from V and 2 from J; bases not matched to a gene: 10.

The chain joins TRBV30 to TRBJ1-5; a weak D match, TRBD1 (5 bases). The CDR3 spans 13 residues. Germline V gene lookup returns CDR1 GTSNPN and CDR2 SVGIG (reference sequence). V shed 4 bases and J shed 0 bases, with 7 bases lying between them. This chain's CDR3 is CAWNRYSNQPQHF. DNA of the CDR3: TGTGCCTGGAACAGGTATAGCAATCAGCCCCAGCATTTT.

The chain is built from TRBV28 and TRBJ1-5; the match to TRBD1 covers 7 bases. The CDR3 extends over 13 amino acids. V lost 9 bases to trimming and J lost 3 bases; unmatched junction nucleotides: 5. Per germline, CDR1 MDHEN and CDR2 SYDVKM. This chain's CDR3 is CASGDSYNQPQHF. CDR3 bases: TGTGCCAGTGGGGACAGTTACAATCAGCCCCAGCATTTT. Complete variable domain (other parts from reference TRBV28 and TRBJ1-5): DVKVTQSSRYLVKRTGEKVFLECVQDMDHENMFWYRQDPGLGLRLIYFSYDVKMKEKGDIPEGYSVSREKKERFSLILESASTNQTSMYLCASGDSYNQPQHFGDGTRLSIL.

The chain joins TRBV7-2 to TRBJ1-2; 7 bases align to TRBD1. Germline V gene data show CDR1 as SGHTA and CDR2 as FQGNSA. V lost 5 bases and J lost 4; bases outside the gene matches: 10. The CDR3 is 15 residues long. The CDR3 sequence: CASSPQSGQIYGYTF. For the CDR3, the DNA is TGTGCCAGCAGCCCGCAATCGGGACAGATCTATGGCTACACCTTC.

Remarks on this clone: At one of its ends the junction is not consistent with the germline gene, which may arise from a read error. The CDR3 region has the DNA TGTGCCAGCAGTAGGGGGGGCTCCCACAATGAGCAGTTCTTC. It codes for CASSRGGSHNEQFF. This sequence joins TRBV11-3 and TRBJ2-1, with a possible D match to TRBD2 (7 bases). CDR1 is SGHNT, CDR2 YENEEA, per germline. This CDR3 spans 14 amino acids.

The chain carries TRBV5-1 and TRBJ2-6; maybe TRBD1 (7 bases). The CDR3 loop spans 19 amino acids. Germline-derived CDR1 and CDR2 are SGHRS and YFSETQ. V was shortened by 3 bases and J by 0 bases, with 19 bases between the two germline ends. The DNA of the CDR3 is TGCGCCAGCAGCTCTACGGGCGGGGACAGCTACTCTGGGGCCAACGTCCTGACTTTC. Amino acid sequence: CASSSTGGDSYSGANVLTF.

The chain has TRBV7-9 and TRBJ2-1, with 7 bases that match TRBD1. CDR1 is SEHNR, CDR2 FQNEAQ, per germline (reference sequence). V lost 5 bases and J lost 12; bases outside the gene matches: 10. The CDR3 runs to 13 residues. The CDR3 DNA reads TGTGCCAGCAGCCCTACAGGGGAAGTTTGGCAGTTCTTC. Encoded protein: CASSPTGEVWQFF.

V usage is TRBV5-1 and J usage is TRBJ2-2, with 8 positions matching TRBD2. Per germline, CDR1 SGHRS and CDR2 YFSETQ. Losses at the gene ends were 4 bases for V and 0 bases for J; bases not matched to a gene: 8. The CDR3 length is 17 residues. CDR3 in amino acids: CASSRAGDISNTGELFF. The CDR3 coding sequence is TGCGCCAGCAGCCGAGCGGGGGACATCTCGAACACCGGGGAGCTGTTTTTT. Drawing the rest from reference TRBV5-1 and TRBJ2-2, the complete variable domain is KAGVTQTPRYLIKTRGQQVTLSCSPISGHRSVSWYQQTPGQGLQFLFEYFSETQRNKGNFPGRFSGRQFSNSRSEMNVSTLELGDSALYLCASSRAGDISNTGELFFGEGSRLTVL.